The 17 T cell receptor beta chains reported below all come from one sample, sequenced in a study of technical replicates of blood from a few donors. Here immunoSEQ multiplex PCR was the method, and the copy in TCRdb shows in-frame clones only, minus some. The sample records roughly 62,000 clones, about nine tenths being singletons. Source material: PBMCs. These TCRs come from a human donor in good health. Some clones in this sample may be carry-over from other donors' samples.

The CDR3 loop reads CASSINPQHYEQYF. The DNA of the CDR3 is TGTGCCAGTAGTATAAATCCACAGCACTACGAGCAGTACTTC. The rearrangement links TRBV19 to TRBJ2-7; D is ambiguous. The CDR3 sequence is 14 residues long. Trimming removed 2 bases at V and 3 bases at J, with 11 bases between. The germline gives CDR1 LNHDA, CDR2 SQIVND (reference sequence).

Points on this clone: Different DNA sequences within this sample yield the same CDR3. This chain joins TRBV30 and TRBJ2-1; 7 positions match TRBD2. The V and J ends lost 3 bases and 7 bases, in that order; junction bases with no gene match: 3. Germline V lookup: CDR1 GTSNPN, CDR2 SVGIG (reference sequence). CDR3 length equals 12 residues. The CDR3 coding sequence is TGTGCCTGGAGCTGGGGGGGAAATGAGCAGTTCTTC. Its translation is CAWSWGGNEQFF.

V gene TRBV18 combines with J gene TRBJ1-5; the match to TRBD1 covers 10 bases. Trimming removed 5 bases from V and 7 bases from J; junction bases left unmatched: 11. There are 16 residues in the CDR3. Per germline, CDR1 KGHSH and CDR2 LQKENI. The DNA of the CDR3 is TGTGCCAGCTCAACTATGGGGACAGGGGTGGAGCAGCCCCAGCATTTT. Translating it yields CASSTMGTGVEQPQHF.

The rearrangement joins TRBV7-2 to TRBJ1-6; 8 bases line up with TRBD1. The CDR3 contains 16 residues. Germline CDR1 reads SGHTA; CDR2 reads FQGNSA. Trimming took 5 bases from V and 2 from J; bases not matched to a gene: 5. CDR3 sequence: CASSQQGDPYNSPLHF. The CDR3 coding sequence is TGTGCCAGCAGCCAACAGGGGGATCCCTATAATTCACCCCTCCACTTT. Together with reference TRBV7-2 and TRBJ1-6, the CDR3 gives the full variable domain: GAGVSQSPSNKVTEKGKDVELRCDPISGHTALYWYRQSLGQGLEFLIYFQGNSAPDKSGLPSDRFSAERTGGSVSTLTIQRTQQEDSAVYLCASSQQGDPYNSPLHFGNGTRLTVT.

The chain's CDR3 is CASSPTSGRRGETQYF. In DNA form, the CDR3 reads TGTGCCAGTAGTCCGACTTCAGGACGGCGGGGAGAGACCCAGTACTTC. The rearrangement uses TRBV19 and TRBJ2-5; perhaps TRBD2 as D (6 bases). Looked up from germline, CDR1 is LNHDA and CDR2 is SQIVND (reference sequence). This CDR3 has 16 residues. V dropped 5 bases and J dropped 4 bases, with 20 bases sitting between them.

The chain joins TRBV7-3 to TRBJ2-1; 10 nucleotides align to TRBD2. The V gene's germline CDR1 is SGHTA and CDR2 FQGTGA. The J segment lost 5 bases and the V segment lost 4 bases, leaving 8 bases of the junction unmatched. The CDR3 has 16 amino acids. CDR3 protein: CASSSALAGENNEQFF. CDR3 bases: TGTGCCAGCAGCTCCGCCCTAGCGGGAGAGAACAATGAGCAGTTCTTC.

This chain joins TRBV4-3 and TRBJ2-7; D not resolved. Trimming removed 0 bases at V and 3 bases at J, with 15 bases between. The CDR3 totals 16 residues. Germline V gene lookup returns CDR1 LGHNA and CDR2 YSLEER. The CDR3 DNA reads as TGCGCCAGCAGCCAAGATCTCCCTGCGGAGATCTACGAGCAGTACTTC. As protein: CASSQDLPAEIYEQYF.

The rearrangement joins TRBV7-2 to TRBJ2-1; perhaps TRBD2 as D (5 bases). V lost 4 bases and J 7 bases, leaving 14 bases between the germline ends. The CDR3 spans 14 residues. Germline assignment: CDR1 SGHTA and CDR2 FQGNSA. DNA for the CDR3: TGTGCCAGCAGCTCCAGGAGTGGGAGAAATGAGCAGTTCTTC. Its translation is CASSSRSGRNEQFF.

The chain combines TRBV6-6 with TRBJ2-7; 10 bases are shared with TRBD2. V lost 0 bases, J lost 5 bases, and 7 bases stayed unmatched. This CDR3 is built from 16 residues. The germline V gene has CDR1 MNHNY and CDR2 SVGAGI (reference sequence). This CDR3 is CASSYSGSGRSHEQYF. CDR3 sequence (DNA): TGTGCCAGCAGTTACTCGGGTAGCGGGAGGTCTCACGAGCAGTACTTC.

The chain couples TRBV6-1 to TRBJ1-4; TRBD1 might be the D (6 bases). CDR1 and CDR2 from the germline V gene are MNHNS and SASEGT. Trimming pared 8 bases from V and 4 bases from J, leaving 14 bases between. The CDR3 covers 14 residues. Here the CDR3 reads CASGYGQINEKLFF. DNA for the CDR3: TGTGCCAGCGGCTACGGACAGATTAATGAAAAACTGTTTTTT.

The rearrangement joins TRBV12-5 to TRBJ2-3, with D perhaps matching TRBD2 (5 bases). This CDR3 region has 14 residues. With 5 bases removed from V and 4 bases from J, the gap between germline ends came to 13 bases. Per germline, CDR1 LGHNT and CDR2 FRNRAP. CDR3 amino acids: CASGTGNVPDTQYF. The CDR3 region has the DNA TGTGCTAGTGGTACGGGGAACGTCCCAGATACGCAGTATTTT.

The genes are TRBV5-1 and TRBJ2-1, with 8 nucleotides matching TRBD2. V trimming: 1 base; J trimming: 4 bases; junction bases outside the gene matches: 10. CDR1 and CDR2 from the germline V gene are SGHRS and YFSETQ. The CDR3 totals 17 residues. The DNA for the CDR3 is TGCGCCAGCAGCTTGCTCACTTTGTCGGGGGGGTACAATGAGCAGTTCTTC. It codes for CASSLLTLSGGYNEQFF.

This chain links TRBV7-3 with TRBJ2-1, with TRBD2 matching over 14 bases. In germline, CDR1 is SGHTA, CDR2 FQGTGA. The CDR3 has 15 amino acids. Unmatched junction bases numbered 2, after V lost 3 bases and J lost 7 bases. The CDR3 protein is CASSLGLAGVNEQFF. Written as DNA, the CDR3 is TGTGCCAGCAGCTTGGGACTAGCGGGAGTAAATGAGCAGTTCTTC.

The rearrangement joins TRBV5-1 to TRBJ1-2, with 9 bases aligning to TRBD1. V lost 4 bases and J lost 3; bases outside the gene matches: 7. This CDR3 has 15 amino acids. Germline-derived CDR1 and CDR2 are SGHRS and YFSETQ. CDR3: CASSASGQGYYGYTF. Written as DNA, the CDR3 is TGCGCCAGCAGCGCCTCAGGACAGGGGTACTATGGCTACACCTTC.

The rearrangement joins TRBV4-2 to TRBJ2-3; 10 nucleotides line up with TRBD2. Germline V gene data show CDR1 as LGHNA and CDR2 as YNFKEQ. The CDR3 is 16 residues long. V was clipped by 4 bases and J by 0 bases; unmatched bases: 4. The CDR3 is CASSRTSGASTDTQYF. The CDR3 DNA follows: TGTGCCAGCAGCCGGACTAGCGGTGCTAGCACAGATACGCAGTATTTT.

The genes are TRBV6-1 and TRBJ2-7, with 7 bases fitting TRBD1. Germline CDR1 and CDR2: MNHNS and SASEGT. The J segment lost 2 bases and the V segment lost 2 bases, leaving 15 bases of the junction unmatched. The CDR3 runs to 18 residues. The CDR3 coding sequence is TGTGCCAGCAGTGAATCTCTTCTGGGACAGTCTTCTCCCTACGAGCAGTACTTC. Translated: CASSESLLGQSSPYEQYF.

The gene calls are TRBV7-3 and TRBJ2-3, with TRBD1 matching 7 bases. With 2 bases clipped from V and 3 bases from J, the junction kept 2 bases outside the gene matches. Per the germline V gene, CDR1 is SGHTA and CDR2 is FQGTGA. The CDR3 loop spans 14 amino acids. CDR3 in DNA: TGTGCCAGCAGCTTAGAGGGGGCAACAGATACGCAGTATTTT. It yields the protein CASSLEGATDTQYF.